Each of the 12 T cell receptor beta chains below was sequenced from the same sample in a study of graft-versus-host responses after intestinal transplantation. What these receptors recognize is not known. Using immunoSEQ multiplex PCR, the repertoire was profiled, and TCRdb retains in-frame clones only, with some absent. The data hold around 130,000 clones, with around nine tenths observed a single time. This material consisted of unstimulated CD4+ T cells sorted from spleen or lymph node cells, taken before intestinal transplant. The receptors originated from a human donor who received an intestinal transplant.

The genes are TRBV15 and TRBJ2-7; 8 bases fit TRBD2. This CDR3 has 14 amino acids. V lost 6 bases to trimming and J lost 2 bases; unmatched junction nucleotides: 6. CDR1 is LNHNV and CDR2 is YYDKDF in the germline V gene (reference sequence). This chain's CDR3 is CATRPTSAPYEQYF. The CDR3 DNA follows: TGTGCCACCAGACCGACTAGCGCGCCCTACGAGCAGTACTTC.

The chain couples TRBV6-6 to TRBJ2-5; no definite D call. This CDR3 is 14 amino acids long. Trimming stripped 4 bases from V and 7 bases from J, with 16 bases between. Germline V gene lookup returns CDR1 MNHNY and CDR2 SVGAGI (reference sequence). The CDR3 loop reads CASSSGSPGGTQYF. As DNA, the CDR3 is TGTGCCAGCAGTTCCGGATCCCCGGGCGGGACCCAGTACTTC.

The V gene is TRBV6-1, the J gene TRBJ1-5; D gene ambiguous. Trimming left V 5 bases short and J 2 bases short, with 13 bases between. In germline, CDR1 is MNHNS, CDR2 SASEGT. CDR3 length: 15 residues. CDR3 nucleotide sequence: TGTGCCAGCAGTCACGGACGGCAGGGCAATCAGCCCCAGCATTTT. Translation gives CASSHGRQGNQPQHF.

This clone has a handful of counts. The CDR3 DNA is TGCGCCAGCAGCTTGGGGGACAGGGGGTACGAGCAGTACTTC. The encoded protein is CASSLGDRGYEQYF. The genes are TRBV5-1 and TRBJ2-7; 11 bases line up with TRBD1. Losses at the gene ends were 0 bases for V and 4 bases for J; bases not matched to a gene: 0. Looked up from germline, CDR1 is SGHRS and CDR2 is YFSETQ. This CDR3 has 14 amino acids.

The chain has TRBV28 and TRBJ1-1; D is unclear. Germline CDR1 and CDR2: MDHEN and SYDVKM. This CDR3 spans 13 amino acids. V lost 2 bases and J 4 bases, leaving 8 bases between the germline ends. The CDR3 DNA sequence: TGTGCCAGCAGTTTAACTGGTGTCACTGAAGCTTTCTTT. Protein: CASSLTGVTEAFF.

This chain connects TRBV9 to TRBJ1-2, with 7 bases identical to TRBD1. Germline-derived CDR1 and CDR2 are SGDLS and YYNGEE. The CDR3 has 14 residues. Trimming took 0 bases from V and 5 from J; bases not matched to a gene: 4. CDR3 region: CASSVGTGEYGYTF. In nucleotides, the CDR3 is TGTGCCAGCAGCGTAGGAACAGGGGAATATGGCTACACCTTC. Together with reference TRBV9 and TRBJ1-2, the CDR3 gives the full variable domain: DSGVTQTPKHLITATGQRVTLRCSPRSGDLSVYWYQQSLDQGLQFLIQYYNGEERAKGNILERFSAQQFPDLHSELNLSSLELGDSALYFCASSVGTGEYGYTFGSGTRLTVV.

In nucleotides, the CDR3 is TGTGCCAGCAGCCTTCTAGGACAGGGGGGCGAGCAGTACTTC. This translates into CASSLLGQGGEQYF. The V call is TRBV7-6, the J call TRBJ2-7; 10 nucleotides align to TRBD1. CDR1 is SGHVS, CDR2 FNYEAQ, per germline. V shed 5 bases, J shed 6 bases, and the junction held 7 bases outside the gene matches. This CDR3 region has 14 residues.

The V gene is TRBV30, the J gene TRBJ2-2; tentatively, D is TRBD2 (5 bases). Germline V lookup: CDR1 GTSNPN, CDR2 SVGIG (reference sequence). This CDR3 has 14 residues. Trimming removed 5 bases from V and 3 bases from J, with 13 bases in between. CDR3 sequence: CAWGSEGYTGELFF. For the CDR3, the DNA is TGTGCCTGGGGAAGCGAGGGCTACACCGGGGAGCTGTTTTTT.

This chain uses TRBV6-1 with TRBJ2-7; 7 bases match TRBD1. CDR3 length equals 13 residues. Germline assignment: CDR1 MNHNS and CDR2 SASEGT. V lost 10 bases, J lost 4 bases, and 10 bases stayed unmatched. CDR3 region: CAITQGPGYEQYF. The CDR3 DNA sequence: TGTGCCATCACACAGGGGCCGGGGTACGAGCAGTACTTC.

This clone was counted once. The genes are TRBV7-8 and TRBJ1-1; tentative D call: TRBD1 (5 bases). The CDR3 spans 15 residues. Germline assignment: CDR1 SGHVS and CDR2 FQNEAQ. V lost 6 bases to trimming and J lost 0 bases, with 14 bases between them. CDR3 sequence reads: CASSLAWGMNTEAFF. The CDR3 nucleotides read TGTGCCAGCAGTCTAGCATGGGGGATGAACACTGAAGCTTTCTTT.

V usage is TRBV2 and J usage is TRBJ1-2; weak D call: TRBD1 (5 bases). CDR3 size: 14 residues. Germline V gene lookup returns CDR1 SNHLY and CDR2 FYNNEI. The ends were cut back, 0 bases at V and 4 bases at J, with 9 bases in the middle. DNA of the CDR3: TGTGCCAGCAGTGAAGCGGGGCAGTCCTATGGCTACACCTTC. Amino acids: CASSEAGQSYGYTF.

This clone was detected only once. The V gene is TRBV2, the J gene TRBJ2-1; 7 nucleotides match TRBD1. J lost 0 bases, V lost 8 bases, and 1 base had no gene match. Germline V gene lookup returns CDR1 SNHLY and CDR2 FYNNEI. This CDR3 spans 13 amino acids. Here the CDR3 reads CASRDSSYNEQFF. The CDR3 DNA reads TGTGCCAGCCGGGACAGCTCCTACAATGAGCAGTTCTTC. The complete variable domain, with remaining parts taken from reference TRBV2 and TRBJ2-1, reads EPEVTQTPSHQVTQMGQEVILRCVPISNHLYFYWYRQILGQKVEFLVSFYNNEISEKSEIFDDQFSVERPDGSNFTLKIRSTKLEDSAMYFCASRDSSYNEQFFGPGTRLTVL.